The 26 T cell receptor beta chains reported below all come from one sample, sequenced in a study of beta chain features in type 1 diabetes. Study results and limitations: A moderate, significant TCRB CDR3 shortening appeared in type 1 diabetes across four CD4+ subsets.

Expressed TCRB transcripts were sequenced because the entire RNA isolate underwent reverse transcription. Libraries were prepared by immunoSEQ multiplex PCR; TCRdb keeps only in-frame clonotypes and omits some of them. The table includes some 370,000 clones, around a tenth detected once. What these receptors recognize is not known. The specimen was central memory CD4+ T cells from blood. The receptor source for this set is a man aged 25 to 45 with type 1 diabetes.

This clone appeared once. The V gene is TRBV7-8, the J gene TRBJ1-3; D not resolved. The V and J ends lost 1 base and 4 bases respectively, with 2 bases between them. CDR3 size: 12 residues. CDR1 is SGHVS and CDR2 is FQNEAQ in the germline V gene. CDR3 protein: CASSLEGNTIYF. The CDR3 DNA reads as TGTGCCAGCAGCTTAGAGGGAAACACCATATATTTT. The whole variable domain, filled in from reference TRBV7-8 and TRBJ1-3, reads GAGVSQSPRYKVAKRGQDVALRCDPISGHVSLFWYQQALGQGPEFLTYFQNEAQLDKSGLPSDRFFAERPEGSVSTLKIQRTQQEDSAVYLCASSLEGNTIYFGEGSWLTVV.

This clone has a handful of counts. The chain combines TRBV6-5 with TRBJ1-5; weak D call: TRBD1 (6 bases). The CDR3 spans 12 residues. Per the germline V gene, CDR1 is MNHEY and CDR2 is SVGAGI. Trimming shortened V by 5 bases and J by 4 bases, and 6 bases separated the two germline ends. In nucleotides, the CDR3 is TGTGCCAGCAGTAGGGGGAATCAGCCCCAGCATTTT. This sequence encodes CASSRGNQPQHF.

V gene TRBV9 combines with J gene TRBJ2-5, with 13 bases identical to TRBD2. Germline CDR1 SGDLS, CDR2 YYNGEE. Losses at the gene ends were 4 bases for V and 1 base for J; bases not matched to a gene: 10. This CDR3 has 18 amino acids. The CDR3 DNA reads as TGTGCCAGCAGCCCGCCGGGACTAGCGGGAAATCGCCAAGAGACCCAGTACTTC. Translating gives CASSPPGLAGNRQETQYF.

This clone was counted a few times. The chain uses TRBV7-9 and TRBJ2-5, with 9 bases matching TRBD1. Germline loops: CDR1 SEHNR, CDR2 FQNEAQ (reference sequence). This CDR3 has 13 amino acids. The trim removed 5 bases at V and 5 bases at J, leaving 3 bases unmatched. For the CDR3, the DNA is TGTGCCAGCAGCCCCGGGACAGGGGAGACCCAGTACTTC. Translation: CASSPGTGETQYF.

The V and J genes are TRBV6-1 and TRBJ1-2; D may be TRBD1 (6 bases). Germline CDR1 MNHNS, CDR2 SASEGT. The CDR3 runs to 15 residues. V lost 6 bases to trimming and J lost 8 bases, with 22 bases between them. The CDR3 here is CASSGGRGRSYGYTF. CDR3 sequence (DNA): TGTGCCAGCAGCGGCGGCAGGGGCAGATCTTACGGCTACACCTTC.

The chain joins TRBV13 to TRBJ2-7; TRBD1 or TRBD2 may be the D gene (6 bases each). V dropped 5 bases and J dropped 6 bases, with 17 bases sitting between them. The CDR3 spans 14 residues. The germline CDR1 and CDR2 sequences are PRHDT and FYEKMQ (reference sequence). The CDR3 DNA reads as TGTGCCAGCAGCCCCCGGGGGCTAGGAGTCGAGCAGTACTTC. Translating it yields CASSPRGLGVEQYF. Looking up the rest from reference TRBV13 and TRBJ2-7 gives the full variable domain: AAGVIQSPRHLIKEKRETATLKCYPIPRHDTVYWYQQGPGQDPQFLISFYEKMQSDKGSIPDRFSAQQFSDYHSELNMSSLELGDSALYFCASSPRGLGVEQYFGPGTRLTVT.

The rearrangement links TRBV27 to TRBJ2-7, with 13 positions matching TRBD2. Trimming took 6 bases from V and 4 from J; bases not matched to a gene: 3. Germline V gene sequence: CDR1 MNHEY, CDR2 SMNVEV (reference sequence). This CDR3 comprises 14 residues. CDR3 bases: TGTGCCAGCAGAGGACTAGCGGGAGCGTACGAGCAGTACTTC. Translating it yields CASRGLAGAYEQYF.

This clone was seen only a few times. The rearrangement joins TRBV7-2 to TRBJ2-5, with 7 bases matching TRBD2. This CDR3 contains 15 residues. Trimming removed 5 bases from V and 1 base from J; junction bases left unmatched: 7. Per the germline V gene, CDR1 is SGHTA and CDR2 is FQGNSA. The CDR3 loop reads CASSLRSGGQETQYF. CDR3 DNA sequence: TGTGCCAGCAGCCTCAGATCGGGAGGCCAAGAGACCCAGTACTTC.

CDR3 in amino acids: CASSLRMDKPQHF. The CDR3 DNA sequence: TGTGCCAGCAGTTTACGCATGGATAAGCCCCAGCATTTT. This sequence joins TRBV28 and TRBJ1-5, with D hard to call. The CDR3 loop spans 13 amino acids. CDR1 MDHEN and CDR2 SYDVKM come from the germline V gene. The V and J ends lost 2 bases and 8 bases respectively, with 10 bases between them.

This clone was found many times. This chain links TRBV10-3 with TRBJ2-7, with D possibly matching TRBD1 (6 bases). Looked up from germline, CDR1 is ENHRY and CDR2 is SYGVKD. V lost 7 bases and J 3 bases, leaving 16 bases between the germline ends. CDR3 length: 14 residues. Written as DNA, the CDR3 is TGTGCCATCACCTCCGGACAGTCCGACTACGAGCAGTACTTC. As protein: CAITSGQSDYEQYF.

This chain uses TRBV29-1 with TRBJ2-5; 11 bases align to TRBD2. Germline trimming cut 1 base from V and 0 bases from J; bases unmatched to any gene: 1. This CDR3 contains 15 residues. Germline V gene data show CDR1 as SQVTM and CDR2 as ANQGSEA. The CDR3 sequence is CSVEGLAGYQETQYF. In DNA, the CDR3 is TGCAGCGTTGAAGGACTAGCGGGGTACCAAGAGACCCAGTACTTC.

The sample holds many counts of this clone. V is TRBV5-1 and J is TRBJ2-5; D may be TRBD1 (6 bases). Per the germline V gene, CDR1 is SGHRS and CDR2 is YFSETQ. The V and J ends lost 0 bases and 0 bases respectively, with 9 bases between them. The CDR3 consists of 15 residues. The CDR3 here is CASSLGQGNQETQYF. The CDR3 DNA is TGCGCCAGCAGCTTGGGGCAGGGGAACCAAGAGACCCAGTACTTC.

This clone turned up a few times. This chain uses TRBV18 with TRBJ1-3; D is perhaps TRBD1 (5 bases). The CDR3 sequence is 16 residues long. Germline V gives CDR1 KGHSH, CDR2 LQKENI. Trimming left V 3 bases short and J 4 bases short, with 16 bases between. The CDR3 spells CASSPTAGGSGNTIYF. The CDR3, as DNA: TGTGCCAGCTCACCCACGGCCGGGGGGAGCGGAAACACCATATATTTT. Using reference TRBV18 and TRBJ1-3 for the parts outside the CDR3, the full variable domain is NAGVMQNPRHLVRRRGQEARLRCSPMKGHSHVYWYRQLPEEGLKFMVYLQKENIIDESGMPKERFSAEFPKEGPSILRIQQVVRGDSAAYFCASSPTAGGSGNTIYFGEGSWLTVV.

This clone has more than one count but fewer than ten. The chain has TRBV29-1 and TRBJ2-5, with unresolved D. The CDR3 runs 12 residues. Per germline, CDR1 SQVTM and CDR2 ANQGSEA. The V end lost 3 bases, the J end lost 0 bases, and 5 bases lay between the germline ends. In nucleotides, the CDR3 is TGCAGCGTTGAGCCGTACCAAGAGACCCAGTACTTC. Amino acid sequence: CSVEPYQETQYF.

The genes are TRBV4-1 and TRBJ1-3, with TRBD1 as a possible D gene (6 bases). The V gene lost 4 bases and the J gene lost 2 bases, with 9 bases spanning the gap. Looked up from germline, CDR1 is MGHRA and CDR2 is YSYEKL. CDR3 length: 14 residues. The CDR3 sequence: CASSRGGAGNTIYF. CDR3 bases: TGCGCCAGCAGCCGAGGGGGGGCTGGAAACACCATATATTTT.

The table lists this clone with many counts. This sequence joins TRBV29-1 and TRBJ2-5, with 11 bases aligning to TRBD2. The CDR3 has 14 amino acids. V shed 6 bases, J shed 5 bases, and the junction held 8 bases outside the gene matches. CDR1 SQVTM and CDR2 ANQGSEA come from the germline V gene. This CDR3 is CSVSGTSGSETQYF. In DNA, the CDR3 is TGCAGCGTCTCCGGGACTAGCGGATCGGAGACCCAGTACTTC.

Points on this clone: The same CDR3 also results from other DNA sequences found in this sample. The chain uses TRBV18 and TRBJ2-5, with D possibly matching TRBD2 (6 bases). The CDR3 runs 13 residues. V was cut by 1 base and J by 4 bases, with 7 bases left in between. CDR1 KGHSH and CDR2 LQKENI come from the germline V gene. In nucleotides, the CDR3 is TGTGCCAGCTCACCACTGGAGGGAGAGACCCAGTACTTC. Encoded protein: CASSPLEGETQYF.

Only a few counts were recorded for this clone. The chain links TRBV7-3 to TRBJ1-1; 9 nucleotides match TRBD1. CDR1 is SGHTA, CDR2 FQGTGA, per germline. V was pared by 8 bases and J by 1 base, with 2 bases of the junction left unmatched. This CDR3 contains 13 residues. The CDR3, as DNA: TGTGCCAGCGGACAGGGGCCGAACACTGAAGCTTTCTTT. It encodes CASGQGPNTEAFF.

Details on this clone: Germline and junction disagree at one end, which may indicate a read error. The rearrangement uses TRBV7-9 and TRBJ2-2; 13 bases match TRBD2. Germline CDR1 reads SEHNR; CDR2 reads FQNEAQ (reference sequence). There are 16 residues in the CDR3. The CDR3 here is CVSSPGLAGVNGELFF. CDR3 sequence (DNA): TGTGTCAGCAGCCCCGGACTAGCGGGAGTGAACGGGGAGCTGTTTTTT.

This rearrangement joins TRBV6-6 to TRBJ2-5; maybe TRBD1 (6 bases). This CDR3 region has 15 residues. The germline gives CDR1 MNHNY, CDR2 SVGAGI (reference sequence). Trimming cost V 6 bases and J 0 bases, with 14 bases left between them. In DNA, the CDR3 is TGTGCCAGCAGACTTCCACAGGGCTACCAAGAGACCCAGTACTTC. Amino acid sequence: CASRLPQGYQETQYF.

V is TRBV2 and J is TRBJ2-1; 9 bases are a match to TRBD2. Trimming cost V 4 bases and J 4 bases; bases outside gene matches: 5. Germline V gives CDR1 SNHLY, CDR2 FYNNEI. CDR3 length equals 15 residues. This CDR3 is CASSVGLAGYNEQFF. The CDR3 nucleotides read TGTGCCAGCAGTGTGGGGCTAGCGGGATACAATGAGCAGTTCTTC. Supplemented by reference TRBV2 and TRBJ2-1, the full variable domain reads EPEVTQTPSHQVTQMGQEVILRCVPISNHLYFYWYRQILGQKVEFLVSFYNNEISEKSEIFDDQFSVERPDGSNFTLKIRSTKLEDSAMYFCASSVGLAGYNEQFFGPGTRLTVL.

This chain links TRBV28 with TRBJ2-1; D remains ambiguous. Per germline, CDR1 MDHEN and CDR2 SYDVKM. This CDR3 comprises 12 residues. V lost 7 bases to trimming and J lost 4 bases, with 8 bases between them. CDR3: CASMGEYNEQFF. The CDR3 region has the DNA TGTGCCAGCATGGGCGAATACAATGAGCAGTTCTTC.

This clone has just a few counts. The V and J genes are TRBV7-2 and TRBJ2-1; 8 nucleotides match TRBD2. This CDR3 is built from 16 residues. Germline assignment: CDR1 SGHTA and CDR2 FQGNSA. The V gene end was trimmed by 5 bases and the J gene end by 4 bases; junction bases not matched to a gene: 10. The CDR3 DNA is TGTGCCAGCAGCCCCCGGGCGGGAGGTCAATACAATGAGCAGTTCTTC. Protein sequence: CASSPRAGGQYNEQFF.

In this sample, this clone turned up a few times. The same CDR3 arises from other DNA sequences in this sample as well. J is TRBJ2-1 and V is TRBV5-1; D is perhaps TRBD1 (5 bases). The CDR3 extends over 15 amino acids. Germline CDR1 and CDR2: SGHRS and YFSETQ. The V end was cut by 0 bases, the J end by 3 bases, with 10 bases between. As DNA, the CDR3 is TGCGCCAGCAGCTTGGGACAGATCCTCTACAATGAGCAGTTCTTC. Amino acid sequence: CASSLGQILYNEQFF.

V gene TRBV5-4 combines with J gene TRBJ1-1; no definite D call. The V end was cut by 1 base, the J end by 0 bases, with 10 bases between. The V gene's germline CDR1 is SGHNT and CDR2 YYREEE (reference sequence). The CDR3 has 15 amino acids. The CDR3 sequence is CASSLKTRLNTEAFF. As DNA, the CDR3 is TGTGCCAGCAGCTTGAAGACGCGTCTGAACACTGAAGCTTTCTTT.

This clone has only a few counts. The genes are TRBV6-6 and TRBJ2-3; no reliable D call. Per germline, CDR1 MNHNY and CDR2 SVGAGI (reference sequence). This CDR3 contains 12 residues. The V and J ends lost 2 bases and 1 base respectively, with 1 base between them. Here the CDR3 DNA reads TGTGCCAGCAGTTACGGCACAGATACGCAGTATTTT. As protein: CASSYGTDTQYF.